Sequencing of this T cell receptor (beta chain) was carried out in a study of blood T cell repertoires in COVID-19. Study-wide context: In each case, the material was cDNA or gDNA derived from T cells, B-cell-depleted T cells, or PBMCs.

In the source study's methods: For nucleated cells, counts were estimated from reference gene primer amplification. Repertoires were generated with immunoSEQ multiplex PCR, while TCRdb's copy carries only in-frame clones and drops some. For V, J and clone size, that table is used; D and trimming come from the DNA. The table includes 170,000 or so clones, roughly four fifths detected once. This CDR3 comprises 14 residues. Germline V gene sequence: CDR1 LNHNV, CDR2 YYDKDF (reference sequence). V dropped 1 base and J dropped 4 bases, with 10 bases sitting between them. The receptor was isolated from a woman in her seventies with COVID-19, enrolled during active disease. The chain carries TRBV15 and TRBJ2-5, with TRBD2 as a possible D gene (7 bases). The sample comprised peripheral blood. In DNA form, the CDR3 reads TGTGCCACCAGCAGAGTAGGGGGGGTAGAGACCCAGTACTTC. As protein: CATSRVGGVETQYF.